This T cell receptor (beta chain) was sequenced for a study of shared clonotypes between healthy human individuals. Notes on the study in general: In having few donors, the study represented limited genetic and exposure-history diversity.

Deep-level assay runs were performed. Assay: immunoSEQ multiplex PCR; the TCRdb copy retains only in-frame clones and omits some. The data contain 1.5 million to 1.9 million clones, around 98% of them singletons. The V end was cut by 2 bases, the J end by 3 bases, with 14 bases between. CDR1 is LNHNV and CDR2 is YYDKDF in the germline V gene (reference sequence). The CDR3 length is 15 residues. About this clone: Antigen: not known.

The receptor was isolated from a man under 40 in good health. Sequenced sample: naive CD4+ T cells sorted from blood. Documented subset: CD45RA+ positively selected. The genes are TRBV15 and TRBJ2-7; D gene unclear. DNA of the CDR3: TGTGCCACCAGCAGAAGGACCCTGGACCTCTACGAGCAGTACTTC. It translates to CATSRRTLDLYEQYF.